This entry is about one T cell receptor (beta chain). The data originate from a study of blood T cell repertoires in COVID-19. Whole-study context: The origin of the acute and convalescent COVID-19 samples was the United States, Italy and Spain. PBMCs, B-cell-depleted T cells, or T cells provided the cDNA or gDNA that made up the material.

Per the germline V gene, CDR1 is SGHAT and CDR2 is FQNNGV. J was trimmed by 2 bases and V by 5 bases; bases with no gene match: 12. CDR3 length equals 18 residues. Profiling relied on immunoSEQ multiplex PCR, and the TCRdb table lists in-frame clones only, not all of them. The sample lists a few hundred thousand clones; 70% to 90% were seen once. Source material: peripheral blood. The V and J genes are TRBV11-2 and TRBJ2-5; TRBD2 matches 12 bases. This clonotype was obtained from a man aged 55 to 70 who had recovered from COVID-19. The CDR3 nucleotides are TGTGCCAGCAGCGGAGCCATACTAGCGGGGGGACCACAAGAGACCCAGTACTTC. Residues: CASSGAILAGGPQETQYF.